This record covers a single T cell receptor beta chain. What this receptor recognizes is not known. Base qualities were left out, and no much larger clone turns up one base away. This specimen comes from a study of cytomegalovirus exposure and HLA in healthy donors (TCRdb year 2017). Background for the entire study: According to an earlier analysis of 587 of the donors, 150 million to 200 million T cells yielded some 110 million unique TCR beta sequences and about 300 Gb of sequence data. The study combined high-throughput TCR immunosequencing, statistical association of individual TCRs with disease status, and machine learning to predict cytomegalovirus infection status. A handful of DR-DQ haplotypes were handled as single units for association and clustering because linkage in the cohort was strong. A later analysis re-analyzed previously published TCR beta repertoires from approximately 700 donors and added high-resolution HLA genotyping to study TCR occurrence patterns. HLA typing included class I and class II loci at four-digit resolution. Around 320 gigabases of sequencing data and approximately 93 million unique TCR sequences were included in an early release covering about 600 HLA-typed donors. Alongside the repertoire data, information on donor age, sex, ethnicity and CMV serostatus was compiled. The later analysis used no new phenotypic data to find candidate immune exposures, relying instead on TCR beta sequences and their occurrence across donors. A later genetic analysis used genome-wide SNP genotypes for about 55% of the 666 donors, treating that subset as a discovery cohort. All discovery cohort repertoires had been generated using a single sequencing platform. The study used immunosequencing to profile the T cell repertoires of approximately 640 subjects and linked those repertoires to cytomegalovirus serostatus. Among the roughly 390 genotyped donors, around 79% belonged to the genetic ancestry cluster associated with self-reported Caucasian donors. Typing coverage differed by locus: A, B, C, DRB1 and DQB1 were typed in roughly 629-630 donors, DQA1 in approximately 520, DPA1 in roughly 590, and DPB1 in just under 490. Among some 410 genotyped donors of the cohort, an average of approximately 220,000 unique TCR beta nucleotide sequences was sequenced per donor, of which about 19% were non-productive. The aim of the study was to test whether cataloging public T cell receptors could identify signatures of past pathogen exposure. A separate validation cohort of some 130 different subjects was used in addition to the approximately 670-subject first cohort. An earlier analysis of a few hundred of the donors applied high-throughput TCR beta sequencing to assess whether each TCR beta V gene segment acted as functional or pseudogenic.

Reading from cysteine to phenylalanine, the CDR3 counts 14 amino acids. Here the CDR3 DNA is all that survives: 42 bases in frame from base 1. V was cut back by 0 bases and J by 4 bases, leaving a gap of 6 bases between them. The germline V gene sets CDR1 to SGHTA and CDR2 to FQGNSA. On the study overall, not on this receptor specifically: Over 15 rarely observed V segments, including chromosome 9 orphons, were excluded from the earlier analysis of about 600 of the donors because counts were too low. A later analysis reported that several top co-occurrence clusters appeared linked to parvovirus B19, influenza, CMV and Epstein-Barr virus. When HLA alleles, especially DR and DQ, strongly co-occurred, attributing TCR associations to individual alleles was difficult. A later analysis found that HLA-associated TCR beta chains were more clonally expanded and had lower generation probabilities than equally common non-associated chains. Across donors, most TCR sequences were observed very rarely, whereas some public TCRs were present in many individuals. For the cohort, immune exposure information was limited to CMV serostatus. In a later analysis, most CMV-associated TCR beta chains were found to appear HLA-restricted, with HLA associations seemingly driven largely by CMV exposure. In a later analysis, around 15,000 TCR beta sequences were associated with specific HLA alleles at a false discovery rate of 0.05. A later genetic analysis associated a missense DCLRE1C variant with V-gene and J-gene trimming of TCR beta chains, and an independent cohort replicated the association. Three of the identified cytomegalovirus-associated TCR beta chains were confirmed in vitro to be specific for cytomegalovirus antigens. Roughly uniform sequencing depth across donors was assumed in presence/absence analyses, although this assumption may not hold. This cohort had only TCR beta chains sequenced, and the lack of alpha or paired-chain data limited which features could be detected. Correlated functional status among segregating V segments might be attributable to linkage disequilibrium, but an unknown experimental factor could not be ruled out. In a later analysis, TCR association rates were found to vary across HLA loci, with the most associated TCRs seen for DRB1 alleles and the fewest for HLA-C alleles. It was suggested by the authors that the approach could potentially be generalized to other disease states and immunological phenotypes. In an earlier analysis of more than 450 of the donors, most TCR beta V segments were observed in productive rearrangements about 87% or about 30% of the time, broadly matching IMGT annotations. A further reported finding was that TCR beta sequences accurately predicted the HLA-A and HLA-B alleles for most subjects in the first cohort. Cytomegalovirus status was reported to be diagnosed by the classifier with high specificity and sensitivity in both the original and validation cohorts. Some IMGT-functional V segments, including TRBV6-2 and TRBV6-3, could not be told apart with the 87-base-pair reads, so those segments were excluded. Because HLA typing was missing for some donors at each locus, association tests included only the typed subset. A total of fewer than 200 TCR beta chains were listed by the study as associated with cytomegalovirus. Compared with the roughly 670-donor mean, donors in an Asian-associated ancestry cluster had fewer N-insertions in productive TCRs, according to a later genetic analysis. The sequencing pipeline was judged likely to have produced a cluster of highly shared sequence variants as a technical artifact.

The cohort consisted of 666 healthy bone marrow donors. At the time of sampling, every cohort member was nominally healthy, though immune exposures that went unrecorded were likely present. The donor was CMV seronegative and belonged to the group of over 300 seronegative cohort members. Each donor provided a peripheral blood sample, and peripheral blood mononuclear cells were used for TCR beta sequencing. The Qiagen DNeasy Blood Extraction Kit was used to extract genomic DNA from the blood cell samples. Libraries were constructed by the immunoSEQ multiplex PCR assay. For the multiplex PCR, a mixture combining 60 forward primers for TCR Vbeta segments and 13 reverse primers for TCR Jbeta segments was used. A multiplex PCR assay on genomic DNA amplified the CDR3 region of rearranged TCR beta genes. On the Illumina HiSeq System, the amplified TCR beta libraries were sequenced as 87-base-pair reads. Per the authors' processing: A later analysis tallied about 77 million unique TCR beta chains across the 666 repertoires, and some 12 million of those chains were shared by two or more donors. Raw reads were error-corrected and collapsed into unique sequences by a nearest-neighbor algorithm in which closely related sequences were merged to remove PCR and sequencing errors. To assign V, D and J gene segments, CDR3 sequences were aligned to IMGT reference sequences. For a sequence to be retained, at least a six-nucleotide match to both a V gene segment and a J gene segment was required. A rearrangement counted as productive if the CDR3 had no stop codons and remained in frame with V and J, and every other rearrangement counted as non-productive. CDR3 was defined according to IMGT convention as the region running from the second conserved V-encoded cysteine to the conserved J-encoded phenylalanine. In an earlier analysis of 500 to 650 of the donors, sequences lacking an unambiguous match to a single V gene segment were excluded. In an earlier analysis of several hundred of the donors, V segments were called functional above 56.7% productive rearrangements and were called segregating when the between-donor standard deviation exceeded 5%. A statistical classification framework was built to diagnose cytomegalovirus status from the catalog of TCR beta chain sequences. A later analysis assigned V and J genes by comparing TCR nucleotide sequences with IMGT/GENE-DB human TR gene sequences. A later analysis assigned CDR3 sequences and most-parsimonious VDJ recombination scenarios with the TCRdist pipeline. A later analysis defined each TCR beta chain by its CDR3 amino acid sequence plus V-gene family, and excluded reads lacking a unique V-gene family. A later analysis removed several hundred highly shared, low-generation-probability nucleotide sequences to deal with suspected cross-contamination and a sequencing artifact. In a later analysis, a clonal expansion index for each public chain was calculated from normalized within-repertoire ranks of inferred template counts. In a later analysis, generation probabilities were computed using a VDJ recombination model fitted to out-of-frame rearrangements, and the results were checked against IGoR. In a later analysis, TCR-TCR, TCR-HLA and TCR-CMV co-occurrence was scored with hypergeometric tests, and a repertoire-size bias correction was applied to TCR pairs. A later analysis estimated false discovery rates by permuting HLA or CMV assignments 20 times. A later analysis grouped co-occurring TCRs with DBSCAN, adding TCRdist sequence similarity when clustering within HLA-allele-positive subsets. Repertoires with fewer than 30,000 or more than 120,000 public chains, plus five repertoires with anomalous nucleotide sharing, were excluded from co-occurrence clustering. The table comes from immuneACCESS by way of TCRdb, which keeps in-frame sequences with V and J called. Part of the clones is missing from these tables; in studies checked, under half for an unresolved V gene and the rest for unknown reasons. Clonal size and the V and J genes are those of that table, whereas D and trimming came from the DNA. The sample yields about 200,000 clones; approximately 82% were counted once. The leading ten clones occupy less than 2% of the sample.

Input material: PBMCs. This receptor was taken from a woman in her late teens or twenties in good health and CMV-seronegative. The V and J segments used are TRBV7-2 and TRBJ2-2, with TRBD2 perhaps the D gene, on 6 matching bases. The CDR3 sequence is CASSLAEGTGELFF. The nucleotides read TGTGCCAGCAGCTTAGCGGAGGGCACCGGGGAGCTGTTTTTT. The entire variable domain, with the stretches around the CDR3 drawn from the reference TRBV7-2 and TRBJ2-2 proteins, is GAGVSQSPSNKVTEKGKDVELRCDPISGHTALYWYRQSLGQGLEFLIYFQGNSAPDKSGLPSDRFSAERTGGSVSTLTIQRTQQEDSAVYLCASSLAEGTGELFFGEGSRLTVL.